One and the same sample provided the 5 T cell receptor beta chains below, sequenced in a study of cytomegalovirus exposure and HLA in healthy donors. Primers for the PCR totalled 60 Vbeta and 13 Jbeta. The repertoire was sequenced with immunoSEQ multiplex PCR; TCRdb's copy has only in-frame clones and lacks some. The sample lists 90,000 to 120,000 clones, roughly 78% occurring once. The sample consisted of PBMCs. All receptors come from a woman aged 35 to 49 in good health and CMV-seronegative.

The gene calls are TRBV4-3 and TRBJ2-5; D perhaps matches TRBD2 (6 bases). TRBJ2-7 explains the end of the DNA better; the J call may be wrong. Germline CDR1 is LGHNA and CDR2 is YSLEER. The CDR3 sequence is 13 residues long. The CDR3 region is CASSQEGGHEQYF. The CDR3 nucleotides read TGCGCCAGCAGCCAAGAGGGGGGTCACGAGCAGTACTTC.

J is TRBJ1-1 and V is TRBV19; D may be TRBD1 (5 bases). V gave up 1 base and J gave up 0 bases, with 12 bases separating them. The germline V gene has CDR1 LNHDA and CDR2 SQIVND (reference sequence). The CDR3 sequence is 16 residues long. CDR3 loop: CASSIGRGSMNTEAFF. The CDR3 region has the DNA TGTGCCAGTAGTATAGGGAGGGGCAGCATGAACACTGAAGCTTTCTTT.

The chain uses TRBV19 and TRBJ2-6; 11 bases agree with TRBD2. CDR3 length equals 19 residues. CDR1 LNHDA and CDR2 SQIVND come from the germline V gene (reference sequence). Here the CDR3 DNA reads TGTGCGTCGGGCGATCTAGCGGGGGGTGTACAGGGTGGGGCCAACGTCCTGACTTTC. This sequence encodes CASGDLAGGVQGGANVLTF.

V gene TRBV2 combines with J gene TRBJ1-5; 8 positions match TRBD1. The CDR3 is made up of 14 amino acids. CDR1 is SNHLY, CDR2 FYNNEI, per germline. Trimming took 6 bases from V and 7 from J; bases not matched to a gene: 8. The CDR3 spells CASSLRQGPQPQHF. The CDR3 DNA follows: TGTGCCAGCAGCCTAAGACAGGGGCCCCAGCCCCAGCATTTT.

V is TRBV28 and J is TRBJ1-1; D is uncertain. V gave up 8 bases and J gave up 2 bases, with 21 bases separating them. Germline CDR1 MDHEN, CDR2 SYDVKM. The CDR3 has 16 residues. The CDR3 loop reads CASGVDGAYRNTEAFF. In nucleotides, the CDR3 is TGTGCCAGCGGAGTCGATGGCGCCTACCGTAACACTGAAGCTTTCTTT.